The T cell receptor (beta chain) under discussion was sequenced for a study of cytomegalovirus exposure and HLA in healthy donors. The PCR employed 60 Vbeta primers together with 13 Jbeta primers. Data came from immunoSEQ multiplex PCR; TCRdb stores just in-frame clones and leaves some out. Among 180,000 or so clones listed, around 75% were seen once. This receptor was obtained from a woman between 40 and 50 years old in good health and CMV-seropositive. Sequenced material: PBMCs.

CDR3 sequence: CASSPGTAPYEQYF. The CDR3 DNA reads as TGTGCCAGCAGTCCCGGGACAGCTCCCTACGAGCAGTACTTC. The rearrangement links TRBV28 to TRBJ2-7, with 7 bases identical to TRBD1. The CDR3 is 14 amino acids. V gave up 5 bases and J gave up 2 bases; unmatched junction bases: 6. Germline V CDR1 and CDR2: MDHEN, SYDVKM. Combining the CDR3 with reference TRBV28 and TRBJ2-7 gives the whole variable domain DVKVTQSSRYLVKRTGEKVFLECVQDMDHENMFWYRQDPGLGLRLIYFSYDVKMKEKGDIPEGYSVSREKKERFSLILESASTNQTSMYLCASSPGTAPYEQYFGPGTRLTVT.